This T cell receptor beta chain was captured in a study of blood T cells in healthy people across ages. Primed by a sample-barcoded 5' primer and a J-beta primer mix, a second PCR proceeded for roughly 7 to 11 cycles. TCRdb processed the 5' RACE reads anew with MiXCR; each CDR3 protein has one entry. The repertoire holds about 640,000 distinct CDR3 sequences, around 54% seen once, with 30% to 40% in the top ten. Study findings and constraints: Relative to aged donors, long-lived donors carried more naive CD4+ cells and displayed higher diversity. PBMC samples, being unsorted, prevented any conclusive comparison of naive and antigen-experienced cells.

Concerning this clonotype itself: Antigen unknown.

The sequencing sample was made of blood. This receptor was taken from a man in his 60s in good health.

The CDR3 DNA sequence: TGCAGTGCTGCCGGGACGAATCAGCCCCAGCATTTT. It encodes CSAAGTNQPQHF. The gene calls are TRBV20-1 and TRBJ1-5; tentative D call: TRBD1 (5 bases). There are 12 residues in the CDR3. The V gene lost 5 bases and the J gene lost 4 bases, with 9 bases spanning the gap. Germline V gene sequence: CDR1 DFQATT, CDR2 SNEGSKA (reference sequence).